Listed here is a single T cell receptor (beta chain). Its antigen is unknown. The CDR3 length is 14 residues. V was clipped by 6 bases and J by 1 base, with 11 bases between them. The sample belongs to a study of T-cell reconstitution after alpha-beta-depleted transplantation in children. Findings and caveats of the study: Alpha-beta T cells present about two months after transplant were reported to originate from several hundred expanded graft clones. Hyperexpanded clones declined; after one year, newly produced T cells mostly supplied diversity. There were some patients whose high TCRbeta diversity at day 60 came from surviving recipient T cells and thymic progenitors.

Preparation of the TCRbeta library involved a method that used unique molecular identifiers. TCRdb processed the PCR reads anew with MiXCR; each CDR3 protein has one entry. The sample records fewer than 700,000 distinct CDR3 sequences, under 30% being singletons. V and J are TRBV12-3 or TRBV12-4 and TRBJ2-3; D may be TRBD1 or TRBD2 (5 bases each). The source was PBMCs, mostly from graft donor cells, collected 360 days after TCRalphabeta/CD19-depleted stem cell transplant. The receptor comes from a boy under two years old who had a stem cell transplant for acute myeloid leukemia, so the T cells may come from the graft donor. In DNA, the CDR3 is TGTGCCAGCAGACCCCTGGGGGGCACAGATACGCAGTATTTT. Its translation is CASRPLGGTDTQYF.